The following is a TCR beta chain sequence with its context. Its matching antigen is unknown. Primers for the PCR totalled 60 Vbeta and 13 Jbeta. The data were produced by immunoSEQ multiplex PCR, yet TCRdb's version contains in-frame clones alone and is incomplete. The sample shows 130,000 to 150,000 clones, about three quarters of them seen only once. The V segment lost 7 bases and the J segment 7 bases; nucleotides outside the gene matches: 5. Germline V gene data show CDR1 as SGHTA and CDR2 as FQGTGA. The CDR3 consists of 14 residues. The data are from a study of cytomegalovirus exposure and HLA in healthy donors. Whole-study results and caveats: Later analysis found that TCR beta chains associated with HLA were more clonally expanded than other, equally common chains.

This clonotype originated in a male donor in good health and CMV-seronegative. Sequencing used PBMCs. V usage is TRBV7-3 and J usage is TRBJ2-2, with TRBD2 identical over 11 bases. Here the CDR3 reads CASTTSGTNGELFF. DNA for the CDR3: TGTGCCAGCACGACTAGCGGGACAAACGGGGAGCTGTTTTTT.